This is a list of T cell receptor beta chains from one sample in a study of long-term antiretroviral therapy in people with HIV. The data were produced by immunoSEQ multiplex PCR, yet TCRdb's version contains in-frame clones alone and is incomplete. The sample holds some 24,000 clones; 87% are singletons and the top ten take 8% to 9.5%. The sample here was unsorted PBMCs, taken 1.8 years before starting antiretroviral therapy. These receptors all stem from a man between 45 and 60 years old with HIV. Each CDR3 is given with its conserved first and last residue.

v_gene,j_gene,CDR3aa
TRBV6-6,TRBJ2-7,CASSYYRGSYEQYF
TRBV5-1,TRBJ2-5,CASSLGGGRGQETQYF
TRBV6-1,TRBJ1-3,CASRPDRVADGHF
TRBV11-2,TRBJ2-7,CASSLGRDTYEQYF
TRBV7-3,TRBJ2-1,CASSLGTSFPIEQFF
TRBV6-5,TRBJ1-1,CASSYQAIPNTEAFF
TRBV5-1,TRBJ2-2,CASSLGSPANTGELFF
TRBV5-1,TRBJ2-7,CASSLGVLSSDEQYF
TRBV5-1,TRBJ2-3,CASRTDTDTQYF
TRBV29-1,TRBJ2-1,CSSLPSGNNEQFF
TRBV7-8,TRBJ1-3,CASSLGGLGNTIYF
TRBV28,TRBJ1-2,CASSSPSGTGAYGYTF
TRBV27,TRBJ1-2,CASKLGGQAHGYTF
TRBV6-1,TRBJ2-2,CASSEVWGTGELFF
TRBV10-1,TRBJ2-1,CASSLNRNNEQFF
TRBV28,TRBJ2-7,CASSFGGFSYEQYF
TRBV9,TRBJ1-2,CASRGTPNYGYTF
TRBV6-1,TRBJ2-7,CASSEGSGPYEQYF